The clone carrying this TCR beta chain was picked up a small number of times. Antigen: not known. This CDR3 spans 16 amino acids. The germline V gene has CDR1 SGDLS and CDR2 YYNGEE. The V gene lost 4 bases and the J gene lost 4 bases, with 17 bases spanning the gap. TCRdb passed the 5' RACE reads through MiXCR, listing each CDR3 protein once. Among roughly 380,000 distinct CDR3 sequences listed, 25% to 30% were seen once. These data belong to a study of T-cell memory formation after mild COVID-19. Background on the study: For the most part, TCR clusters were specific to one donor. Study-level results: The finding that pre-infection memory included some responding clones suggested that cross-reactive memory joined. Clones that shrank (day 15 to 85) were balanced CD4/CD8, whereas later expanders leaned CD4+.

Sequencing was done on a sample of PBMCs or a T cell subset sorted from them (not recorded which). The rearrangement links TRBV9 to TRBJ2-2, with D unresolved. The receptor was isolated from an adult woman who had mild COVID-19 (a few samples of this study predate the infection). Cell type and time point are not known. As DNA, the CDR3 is TGTGCCAGCAGCCAACCTGGAGCGAGAGGCACCGGGGAGCTGTTTTTT. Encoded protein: CASSQPGARGTGELFF.